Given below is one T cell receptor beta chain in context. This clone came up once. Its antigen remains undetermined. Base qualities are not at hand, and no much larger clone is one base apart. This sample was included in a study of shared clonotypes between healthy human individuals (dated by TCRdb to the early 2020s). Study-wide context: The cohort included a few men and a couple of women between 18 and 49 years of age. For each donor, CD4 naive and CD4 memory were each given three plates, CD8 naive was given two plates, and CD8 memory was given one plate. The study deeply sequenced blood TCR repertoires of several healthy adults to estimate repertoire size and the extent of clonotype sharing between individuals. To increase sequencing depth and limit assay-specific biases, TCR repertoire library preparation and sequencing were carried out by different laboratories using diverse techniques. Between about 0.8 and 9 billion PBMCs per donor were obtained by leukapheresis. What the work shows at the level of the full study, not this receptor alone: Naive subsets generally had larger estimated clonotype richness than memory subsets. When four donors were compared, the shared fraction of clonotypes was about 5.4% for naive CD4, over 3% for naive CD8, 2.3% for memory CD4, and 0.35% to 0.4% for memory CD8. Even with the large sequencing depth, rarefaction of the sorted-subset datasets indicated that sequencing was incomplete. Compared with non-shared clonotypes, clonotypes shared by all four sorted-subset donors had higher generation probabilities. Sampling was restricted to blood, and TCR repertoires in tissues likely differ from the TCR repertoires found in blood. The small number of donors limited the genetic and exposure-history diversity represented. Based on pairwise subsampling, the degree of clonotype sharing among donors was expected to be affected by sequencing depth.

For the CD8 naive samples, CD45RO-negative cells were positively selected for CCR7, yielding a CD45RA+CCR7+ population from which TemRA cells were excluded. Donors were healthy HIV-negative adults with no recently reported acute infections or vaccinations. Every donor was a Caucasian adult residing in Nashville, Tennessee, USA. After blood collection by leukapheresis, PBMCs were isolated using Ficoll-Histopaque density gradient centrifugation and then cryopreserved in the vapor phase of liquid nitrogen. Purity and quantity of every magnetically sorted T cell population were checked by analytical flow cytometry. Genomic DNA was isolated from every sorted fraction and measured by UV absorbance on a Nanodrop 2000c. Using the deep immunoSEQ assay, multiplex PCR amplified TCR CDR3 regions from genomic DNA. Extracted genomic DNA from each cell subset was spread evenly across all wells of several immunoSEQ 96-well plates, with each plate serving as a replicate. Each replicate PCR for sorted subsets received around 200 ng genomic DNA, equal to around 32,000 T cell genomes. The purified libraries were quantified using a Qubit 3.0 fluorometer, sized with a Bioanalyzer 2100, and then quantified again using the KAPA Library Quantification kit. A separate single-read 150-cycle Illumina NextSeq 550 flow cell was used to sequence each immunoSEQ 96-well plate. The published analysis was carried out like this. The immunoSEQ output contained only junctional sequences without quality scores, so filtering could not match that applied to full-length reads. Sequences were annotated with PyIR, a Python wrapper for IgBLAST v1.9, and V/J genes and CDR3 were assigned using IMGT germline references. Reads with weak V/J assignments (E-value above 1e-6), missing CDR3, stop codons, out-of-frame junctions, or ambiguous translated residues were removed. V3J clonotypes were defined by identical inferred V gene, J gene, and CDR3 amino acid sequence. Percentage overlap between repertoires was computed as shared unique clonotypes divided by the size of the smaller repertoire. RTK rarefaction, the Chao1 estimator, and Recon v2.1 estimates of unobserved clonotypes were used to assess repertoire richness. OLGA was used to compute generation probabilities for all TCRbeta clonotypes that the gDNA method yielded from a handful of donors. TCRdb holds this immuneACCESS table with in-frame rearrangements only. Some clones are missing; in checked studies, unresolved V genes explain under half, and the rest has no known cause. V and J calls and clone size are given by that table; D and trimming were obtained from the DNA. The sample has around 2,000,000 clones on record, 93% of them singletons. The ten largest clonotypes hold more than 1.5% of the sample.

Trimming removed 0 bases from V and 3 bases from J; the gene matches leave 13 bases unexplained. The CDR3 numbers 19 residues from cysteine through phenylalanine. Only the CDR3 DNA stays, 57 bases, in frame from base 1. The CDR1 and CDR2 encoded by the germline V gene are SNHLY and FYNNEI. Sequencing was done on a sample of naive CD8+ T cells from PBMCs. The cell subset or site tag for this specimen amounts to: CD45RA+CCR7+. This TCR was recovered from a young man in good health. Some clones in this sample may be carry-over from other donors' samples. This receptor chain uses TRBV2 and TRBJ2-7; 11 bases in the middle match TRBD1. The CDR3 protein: CASSEALGQGARLDYEQYF. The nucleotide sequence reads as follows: TGTGCCAGCAGTGAAGCGCTAGGACAGGGGGCAAGGCTAGACTACGAGCAGTACTTC.